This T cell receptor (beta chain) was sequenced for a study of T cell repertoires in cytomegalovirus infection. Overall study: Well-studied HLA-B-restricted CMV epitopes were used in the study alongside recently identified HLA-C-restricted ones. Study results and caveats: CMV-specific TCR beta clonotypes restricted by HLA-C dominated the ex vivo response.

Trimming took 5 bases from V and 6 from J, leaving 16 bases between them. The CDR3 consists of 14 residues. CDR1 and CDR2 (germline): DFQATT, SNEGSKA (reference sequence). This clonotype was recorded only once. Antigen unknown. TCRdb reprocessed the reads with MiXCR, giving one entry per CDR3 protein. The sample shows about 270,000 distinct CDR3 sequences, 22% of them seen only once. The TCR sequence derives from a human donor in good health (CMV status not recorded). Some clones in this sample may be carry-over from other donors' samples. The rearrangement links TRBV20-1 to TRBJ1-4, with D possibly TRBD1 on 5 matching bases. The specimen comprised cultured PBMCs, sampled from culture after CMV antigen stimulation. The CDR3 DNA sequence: TGCAGTGCTTTTCAGGGAAATTCGGATGAAAAACTGTTTTTT. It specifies CSAFQGNSDEKLFF.